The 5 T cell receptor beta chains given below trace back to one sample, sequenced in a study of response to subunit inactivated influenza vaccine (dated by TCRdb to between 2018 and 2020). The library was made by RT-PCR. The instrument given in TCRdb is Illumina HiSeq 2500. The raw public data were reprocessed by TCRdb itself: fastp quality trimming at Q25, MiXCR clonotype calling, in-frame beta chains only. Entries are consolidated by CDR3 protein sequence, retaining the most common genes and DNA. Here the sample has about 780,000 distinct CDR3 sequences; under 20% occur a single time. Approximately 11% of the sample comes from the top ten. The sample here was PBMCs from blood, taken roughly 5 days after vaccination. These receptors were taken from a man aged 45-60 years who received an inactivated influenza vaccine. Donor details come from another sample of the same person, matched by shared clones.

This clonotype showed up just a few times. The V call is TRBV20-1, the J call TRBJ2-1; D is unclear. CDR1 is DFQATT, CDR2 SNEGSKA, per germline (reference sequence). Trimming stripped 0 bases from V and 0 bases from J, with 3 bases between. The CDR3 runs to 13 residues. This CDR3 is CSARETSYNEQFF. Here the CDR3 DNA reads TGCAGTGCTAGAGAAACCTCCTACAATGAGCAGTTCTTC.

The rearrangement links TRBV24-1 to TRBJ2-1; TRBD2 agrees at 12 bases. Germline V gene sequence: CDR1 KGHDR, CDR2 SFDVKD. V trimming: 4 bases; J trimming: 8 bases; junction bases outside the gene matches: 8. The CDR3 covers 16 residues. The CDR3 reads CATSDPGLAGIDEQFF. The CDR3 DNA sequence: TGTGCCACCAGTGACCCTGGACTAGCGGGGATAGATGAGCAGTTCTTC.

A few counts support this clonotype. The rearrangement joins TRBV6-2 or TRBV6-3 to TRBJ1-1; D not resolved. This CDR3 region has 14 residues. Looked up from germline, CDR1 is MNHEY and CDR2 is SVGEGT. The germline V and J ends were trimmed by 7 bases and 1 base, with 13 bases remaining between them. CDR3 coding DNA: TGTGCCAGCAAAGATACACCACCGAACACTGAAGCTTTCTTT. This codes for CASKDTPPNTEAFF.

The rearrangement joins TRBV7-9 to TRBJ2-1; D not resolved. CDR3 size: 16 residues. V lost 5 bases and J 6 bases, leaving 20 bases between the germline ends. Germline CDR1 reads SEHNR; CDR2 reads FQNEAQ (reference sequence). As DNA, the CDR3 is TGTGCCAGCAGCGCCAGACGTGGGTCGGAGCCCAATGAGCAGTTCTTC. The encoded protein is CASSARRGSEPNEQFF.

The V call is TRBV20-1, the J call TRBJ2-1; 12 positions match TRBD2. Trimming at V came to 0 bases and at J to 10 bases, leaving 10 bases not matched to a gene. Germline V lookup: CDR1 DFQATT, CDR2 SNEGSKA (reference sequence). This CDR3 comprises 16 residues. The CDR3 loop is CSARDIGLAGRREQFF. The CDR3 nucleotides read TGCAGTGCTAGAGACATAGGACTAGCGGGGAGGAGAGAGCAGTTCTTC.